The sequence of this T cell receptor (beta chain) was determined in a study of CD8+ T cells in alopecia areata. The CDR3 is 12 amino acids. Germline V CDR1 and CDR2: SQVTM, ANQGSEA. Study-level findings and limits: Sequences from scalp samples also cover resident alphabeta T cells of normal skin. Higher clonality than in normal scalp was seen in lesional scalp, especially alopecia totalis/universalis.

Lesional scalp punch biopsies and peripheral blood were collected from alopecia areata patients. Sorting of PBMCs yielded the CD4+ and CD8+ T cells. Isolated RNA was reverse transcribed into cDNA used as the sequencing template. Profiling relied on immunoSEQ multiplex PCR, and the TCRdb table lists in-frame clones only, not all of them. Among 120,000 or so clones, 40% to 55% were seen once, and the ten largest hold over 9.5%. This clone showed up just a few times. Its matching antigen is unknown. The source is a human donor with alopecia areata. The specimen sequenced was NKG2D-low CD8+ T cells sorted from blood. The rearrangement uses TRBV29-1 and TRBJ2-5; 7 bases fit TRBD1. The CDR3, as DNA: TGCACGGTGACAGGGACGGGGGAGACCCAGTACTTC. Amino acid sequence: CTVTGTGETQYF.